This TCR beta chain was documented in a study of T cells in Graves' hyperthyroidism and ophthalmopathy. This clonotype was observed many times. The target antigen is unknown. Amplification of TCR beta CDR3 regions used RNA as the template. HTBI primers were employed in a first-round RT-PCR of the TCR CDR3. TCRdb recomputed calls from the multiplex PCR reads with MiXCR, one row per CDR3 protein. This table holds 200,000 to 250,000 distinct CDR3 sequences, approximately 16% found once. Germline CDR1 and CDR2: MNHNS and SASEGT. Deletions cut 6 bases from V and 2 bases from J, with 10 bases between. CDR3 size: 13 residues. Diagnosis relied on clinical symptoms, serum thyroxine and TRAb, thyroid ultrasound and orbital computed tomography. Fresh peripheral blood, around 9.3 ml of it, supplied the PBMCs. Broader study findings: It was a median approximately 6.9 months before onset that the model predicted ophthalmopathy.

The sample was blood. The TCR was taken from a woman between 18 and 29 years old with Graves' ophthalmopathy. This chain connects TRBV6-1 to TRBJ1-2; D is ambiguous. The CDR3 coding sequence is TGTGCCAGCAGATCGCGGAACAACTATGGCTACACCTTC. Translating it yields CASRSRNNYGYTF.